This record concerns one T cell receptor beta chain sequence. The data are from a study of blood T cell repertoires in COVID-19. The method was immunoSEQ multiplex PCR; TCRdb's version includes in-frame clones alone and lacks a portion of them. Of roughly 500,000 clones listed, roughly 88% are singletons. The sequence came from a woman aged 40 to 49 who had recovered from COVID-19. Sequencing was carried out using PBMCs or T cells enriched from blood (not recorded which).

DNA of the CDR3: TGTGCCAGCTCCCCAGGTTCAGGGACTAACTATGGCTACACCTTC. This encodes CASSPGSGTNYGYTF. This chain joins TRBV18 and TRBJ1-2; the D gene is possibly TRBD1 (5 bases). The CDR3 is 15 amino acids. The germline V gene has CDR1 KGHSH and CDR2 LQKENI. Trimming removed 6 bases from V and 0 bases from J, with 14 bases in between.